The 13 T cell receptor beta chains reported below all come from one sample, sequenced in a study of spatial heterogeneity in lung cancer. Documented time point: sample taken at primary tumor resection. TCRdb reanalysed the 5' RACE reads using MiXCR and keeps one entry per CDR3 protein. The table shows some 2,900 distinct CDR3 sequences, with approximately 4.6% occurring only once. What these receptors recognize is not known. Overall study findings and caveats: Tumors with more nonsynonymous mutations had more expanded intratumoral alpha and beta TCRs.

The sample consisted of lung tumor tissue, taken at surgery. These receptors were collected from a female donor with early-stage non-small cell lung cancer.

By sample share, this clonotype is medium-sized. This chain joins TRBV12-3 or TRBV12-4 and TRBJ2-7; D is unresolved. Trimming pared 5 bases from V and 4 bases from J, leaving 6 bases between. The CDR3 runs 11 residues. CDR3 DNA: TGTGCCAGCAGTCCCTCTTACGAGCAGTACTTC. Protein: CASSPSYEQYF.

By share, this clonotype ranks as medium-sized (0.01 to 0.1%). The genes are TRBV6-5 and TRBJ1-2; maybe TRBD1 (5 bases). Germline assignment: CDR1 MNHEY and CDR2 SVGAGI. This CDR3 is 15 amino acids long. Trimming cost V 5 bases and J 2 bases, with 15 bases left between them. The CDR3 protein is CASSPTGGGNYGYTF. Here the CDR3 DNA reads TGTGCCAGCAGTCCCACGGGGGGAGGGAACTATGGCTACACCTTC.

Many counts were recorded for this clonotype. This clone may be a read error of a much larger clone one base away. The rearrangement joins TRBV4-3 to TRBJ1-2; 7 bases agree with TRBD1. Germline CDR1 reads LGHNA; CDR2 reads YSLEER. The CDR3 loop spans 15 amino acids. V was pared by 4 bases and J by 6 bases, with 11 bases of the junction left unmatched. The CDR3 bases are TGCGCCAGCAGCCGGGGAGGGGGCTGGAACGATGGCTACACCTTC. Translation gives CASSRGGGWNDGYTF.

Sample share makes this clonotype medium-sized. The chain links TRBV20-1 to TRBJ2-3; 9 positions match TRBD1. V shed 6 bases, J shed 6 bases, and the junction held 10 bases outside the gene matches. CDR1 and CDR2 from the germline V gene are DFQATT and SNEGSKA (reference sequence). The CDR3 totals 14 residues. The DNA of the CDR3 is TGCAGTGCGAGACCGGGACAGGGCGTGGATACGCAGTATTTT. It encodes CSARPGQGVDTQYF.

By share, this clonotype counts as medium-sized. The J gene is TRBJ2-6, the V gene TRBV7-2, with unresolved D. V dropped 2 bases and J dropped 0 bases, with 5 bases sitting between them. Germline CDR1 reads SGHTA; CDR2 reads FQGNSA. CDR3 length: 15 amino acids. CDR3 coding DNA: TGTGCCAGCAGCTTACCCAACTCTGGGGCCAACGTCCTGACTTTC. Amino acid sequence: CASSLPNSGANVLTF.

This clonotype rates as medium-sized. V usage is TRBV12-3 or TRBV12-4 and J usage is TRBJ1-1, with unresolved D. CDR3 length equals 12 residues. The V end was cut by 3 bases, the J end by 2 bases, with 4 bases between. This chain's CDR3 is CASSFSNTEAFF. As DNA, the CDR3 is TGTGCCAGCAGTTTTTCAAACACTGAAGCTTTCTTT.

By its share, this clonotype is medium-sized. CDR3 DNA: TGTGCCAGCAGAGGGTGGGGAGGGTATGGCTACACCTTC. Encoded protein: CASRGWGGYGYTF. This chain uses TRBV27 with TRBJ1-2; no definite D call. CDR3 size: 13 residues. CDR1 and CDR2 from the germline V gene are MNHEY and SMNVEV (reference sequence). Trimming removed 6 bases at V and 5 bases at J, with 13 bases between.

In its sample, this clonotype is large (0.1 to 1%). The V and J genes are TRBV30 and TRBJ2-7, with D possibly called TRBD1 or TRBD2 (5 bases each). The CDR3 has 14 residues. V was trimmed by 4 bases and J by 5 bases, leaving 18 bases between them. Germline CDR1 and CDR2: GTSNPN and SVGIG (reference sequence). CDR3 in DNA: TGTGCCTGGAACCGACCCGGGACGTCCAACGAGCAGTACTTC. Its protein is CAWNRPGTSNEQYF.

The V gene is TRBV5-1, the J gene TRBJ2-3; D perhaps matches TRBD2 (6 bases). The germline V and J ends were trimmed by 0 bases and 3 bases, with 11 bases remaining between them. Germline loops: CDR1 SGHRS, CDR2 YFSETQ. The CDR3 is 15 amino acids. The CDR3 sequence: CASSLVVGGTDTQYF. The CDR3 nucleotides read TGCGCCAGCAGCTTGGTTGTGGGGGGTACAGATACGCAGTATTTT.

Within the sample, this clonotype is medium-sized. The J gene is TRBJ1-1, the V gene TRBV28; D not resolved. The CDR3 sequence is 13 residues long. The V and J ends lost 5 bases and 1 base respectively, with 8 bases between them. Germline assignment: CDR1 MDHEN and CDR2 SYDVKM. For the CDR3, the DNA is TGTGCCAGCAGTAATCAGTGGAACACTGAAGCTTTCTTT. It specifies CASSNQWNTEAFF.

Sample share makes this clonotype medium-sized (0.01 to 0.1%). The chain is built from TRBV7-6 and TRBJ1-4; D is possibly TRBD1 (6 bases). Germline-derived CDR1 and CDR2 are SGHVS and FNYEAQ. V shed 1 base and J shed 7 bases, with 13 bases lying between them. The CDR3 spans 15 residues. The CDR3 spells CASSLEGRGGEKLFF. In DNA, the CDR3 is TGTGCCAGCAGCTTAGAGGGCAGGGGAGGTGAAAAACTGTTTTTT.

By share of the sample, this clonotype is medium-sized. The chain links TRBV20-1 to TRBJ1-1; D is uncertain. V lost 2 bases and J 3 bases, leaving 4 bases between the germline ends. This CDR3 contains 11 residues. The germline gives CDR1 DFQATT, CDR2 SNEGSKA (reference sequence). CDR3 loop: CSARRDTEAFF. For the CDR3, the DNA is TGCAGTGCTAGAAGGGACACTGAAGCTTTCTTT.

Sample share makes this clonotype medium-sized. The chain combines TRBV27 with TRBJ1-4; weak D call: TRBD1 (6 bases). From germline, CDR1 is MNHEY and CDR2 SMNVEV (reference sequence). Trimming left V 6 bases short and J 0 bases short, with 14 bases between. This CDR3 contains 16 residues. The CDR3 sequence: CASRSGGLATNEKLFF. Written as DNA, the CDR3 is TGTGCCAGCAGATCGGGGGGCTTAGCAACTAATGAAAAACTGTTTTTT.